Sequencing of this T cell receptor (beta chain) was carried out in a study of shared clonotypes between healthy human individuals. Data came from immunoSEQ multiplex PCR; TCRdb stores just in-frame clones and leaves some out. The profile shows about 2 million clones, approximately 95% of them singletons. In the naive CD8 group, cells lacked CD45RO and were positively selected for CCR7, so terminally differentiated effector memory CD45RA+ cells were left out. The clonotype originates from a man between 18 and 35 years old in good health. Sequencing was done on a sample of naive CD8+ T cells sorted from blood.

The CDR3 nucleotides read TGTGCCAGCAGCTCCACTAGCGGCGAGCAGTACTTC. Its protein is CASSSTSGEQYF. The chain uses TRBV7-6 and TRBJ2-7; 8 positions agree with TRBD2. This CDR3 has 12 amino acids. The J segment lost 6 bases and the V segment lost 4 bases, leaving 2 bases of the junction unmatched. Germline assignment: CDR1 SGHVS and CDR2 FNYEAQ.